Below are 30 T cell receptor beta chains sequenced from a single sample in a study of blood T cell repertoires in COVID-19. TCRdb keeps only in-frame clones here, not all; method: immunoSEQ multiplex PCR. The sample records approximately 280,000 clones, around 91% being singletons. Sequences were obtained from peripheral blood. The receptors originated from a woman between 55 and 75 years old with acute or convalescent COVID-19.

V usage is TRBV3-1 (or the pseudogene TRBV3-2) and J usage is TRBJ1-1; D is uncertain. There are 14 residues in the CDR3. Trimming took off 1 base at V and 3 bases at J, with 9 bases between the two ends. CDR1 is LGHDT, CDR2 YNNKEL, per germline (reference sequence). The CDR3 nucleotides read TGTGCCAGCAGCCAAGTTCCCGGGGACACTGAAGCTTTCTTT. The encoded protein is CASSQVPGDTEAFF.

The V gene is TRBV30, the J gene TRBJ1-6, with a weak D call TRBD1 (6 bases). The V and J ends lost 0 bases and 14 bases respectively, with 14 bases between them. Germline lookup yields CDR1 GTSNPN and CDR2 SVGIG (reference sequence). The length of the CDR3 is 13 residues. The CDR3 region is CAWSVQQGRSLHF. The CDR3 coding sequence is TGTGCCTGGAGTGTACAACAGGGCCGCTCCCTCCACTTT. The whole variable domain, remainder taken from reference TRBV30 and TRBJ1-6, is SQTIHQWPATLVQPVGSPLSLECTVEGTSNPNLYWYRQAAGRGLQLLFYSVGIGQISSEVPQNLSASRPQDRQFILSSKKLLLSDSGFYLCAWSVQQGRSLHFGNGTRLTVT.

The rearrangement uses TRBV18 and TRBJ2-7, with 7 bases identical to TRBD1. The ends lost 6 bases at V and 4 bases at J; junction bases unmatched: 9. This CDR3 has 14 amino acids. CDR1 is KGHSH and CDR2 is LQKENI in the germline V gene. As DNA, the CDR3 is TGTGCCAGCTCTTATCTACAGGGGTCATACGAGCAGTACTTC. It specifies CASSYLQGSYEQYF.

The V gene is TRBV7-9, the J gene TRBJ2-7; 9 bases agree with TRBD1. This CDR3 region has 15 residues. The germline V gene has CDR1 SEHNR and CDR2 FQNEAQ (reference sequence). V lost 5 bases, J lost 1 base, and 6 bases stayed unmatched. The CDR3 here is CASSPGQGTSYEQYF. CDR3 nucleotide sequence: TGTGCCAGCAGCCCGGGACAGGGAACTTCCTACGAGCAGTACTTC.

The rearrangement joins TRBV7-9 to TRBJ1-1; no clear D gene. In germline, CDR1 is SEHNR, CDR2 FQNEAQ (reference sequence). This CDR3 spans 13 amino acids. Trimming stripped 2 bases from V and 1 base from J, with 5 bases between. The CDR3 region is CASSLSGNTEAFF. DNA for the CDR3: TGTGCCAGCAGCTTATCAGGGAACACTGAAGCTTTCTTT.

The chain carries TRBV6-1 and TRBJ1-1; D gene ambiguous. Between the trimmed V and J ends, which lost 6 bases and 0 bases, there was a span of 14 bases. CDR1 and CDR2 (germline): MNHNS, SASEGT. The CDR3 loop spans 15 amino acids. CDR3 sequence (DNA): TGTGCCAGCAGCATGGGAGGTGGCATGAACACTGAAGCTTTCTTT. Translated, it gives CASSMGGGMNTEAFF.

This clone was seen a few times. The chain recombines TRBV28 with TRBJ1-2; D may be TRBD1 (5 bases). The germline V gene has CDR1 MDHEN and CDR2 SYDVKM. This CDR3 contains 13 residues. The germline V and J ends were trimmed by 5 bases and 14 bases, with 21 bases remaining between them. Here the CDR3 reads CASSPASGTSRTF. The CDR3 nucleotides read TGTGCCAGCAGTCCGGCATCCGGGACTTCCCGTACCTTC.

The chain recombines TRBV5-8 with TRBJ2-7, with a possible D match to TRBD1 (6 bases). This CDR3 spans 14 amino acids. Trimming shortened V by 0 bases and J by 2 bases, and 9 bases separated the two germline ends. The germline V gene encodes CDR1 SGHTS and CDR2 YDEGEE. The CDR3 sequence: CASSLGTGPYEQYF. The CDR3, as DNA: TGTGCCAGCAGCTTGGGAACAGGGCCCTACGAGCAGTACTTC.

The CDR3 nucleotides are TGTGCCAGCAACAACAGGGGGAGCTCCTACGAGCAGTACTTC. This encodes CASNNRGSSYEQYF. V gene TRBV11-2 combines with J gene TRBJ2-7, with 8 nucleotides matching TRBD1. CDR3 length: 14 amino acids. The junction had 5 bases not matched to a gene; V was cut back by 7 bases and J by 0 bases. CDR1 and CDR2 from the germline V gene are SGHAT and FQNNGV. The variable domain in full, completed from reference TRBV11-2 and TRBJ2-7, reads EAGVAQSPRYKIIEKRQSVAFWCNPISGHATLYWYQQILGQGPKLLIQFQNNGVVDDSQLPKDRFSAERLKGVDSTLKIQPAKLEDSAVYLCASNNRGSSYEQYFGPGTRLTVT.

The J gene is TRBJ2-4, the V gene TRBV2, with a possible D match to TRBD2 (5 bases). The CDR3 has 13 amino acids. The germline V gene has CDR1 SNHLY and CDR2 FYNNEI. The V end was cut by 10 bases, the J end by 3 bases, with 13 bases between. DNA of the CDR3: TGTGCCACACGAAAAGAGGGCAAAAACATTCAGTACTTC. Translation: CATRKEGKNIQYF.

There are a few counts of this clone. The chain joins TRBV7-9 to TRBJ2-7; D unresolved. The V gene's germline CDR1 is SEHNR and CDR2 FQNEAQ (reference sequence). CDR3 length: 11 residues. The V end lost 5 bases, the J end lost 6 bases, and 8 bases lay between the germline ends. The CDR3 nucleotides are TGTGCCAGCAGCGGCCTTTTCGAGCAGTACTTC. This sequence encodes CASSGLFEQYF.

The V call is TRBV10-3, the J call TRBJ2-3, with a possible D match to TRBD1 (5 bases). The CDR3 loop spans 15 amino acids. Trimming took off 2 bases at V and 2 bases at J, with 11 bases between the two ends. CDR1 and CDR2 from the germline V gene are ENHRY and SYGVKD. The CDR3 region has the DNA TGTGCCATCAGTGAGGGACCAGGGCTCACAGATACGCAGTATTTT. It encodes CAISEGPGLTDTQYF.

DNA for the CDR3: TGTGCCAGCAGTTTATATGGAGGGACAGGGCTGAATCGCAATCAGCCCCAGCATTTT. It codes for CASSLYGGTGLNRNQPQHF. The chain recombines TRBV27 with TRBJ1-5; 9 bases are a match to TRBD1. This CDR3 has 19 amino acids. The junction had 12 bases not matched to a gene; V was cut back by 1 base and J by 2 bases. Germline CDR1 is MNHEY and CDR2 is SMNVEV (reference sequence).

The V gene is TRBV3-1 (or the pseudogene TRBV3-2), the J gene TRBJ1-6, with D possibly being TRBD1 (6 bases). V shed 4 bases and J shed 8 bases, with 12 bases lying between them. CDR3 length equals 14 residues. CDR1 is LGHDT and CDR2 is YNNKEL in the germline V gene (reference sequence). The CDR3 spells CASSLRDKDSPLHF. The CDR3 region has the DNA TGTGCCAGCAGCCTACGGGACAAGGATTCACCCCTCCACTTT.

This chain connects TRBV24-1 to TRBJ2-1; 10 bases are shared with TRBD1. The germline V gene encodes CDR1 KGHDR and CDR2 SFDVKD. Unmatched junction bases numbered 4, after V lost 7 bases and J lost 5 bases. CDR3 size: 14 residues. Here the CDR3 DNA reads TGTGCCACCAGGGACAGGGGGGGAAACAATGAGCAGTTCTTC. This sequence encodes CATRDRGGNNEQFF.

The DNA of the CDR3 is TGTGCCAGTAGAAACAGGGGCGGGAGCAATCAGCCCCAGCATTTT. Residues: CASRNRGGSNQPQHF. The chain employs TRBV19 and TRBJ1-5; the match to TRBD1 covers 7 bases. The V segment lost 6 bases and the J segment 1 base; nucleotides outside the gene matches: 6. Germline-derived CDR1 and CDR2 are LNHDA and SQIVND (reference sequence). The CDR3 extends over 15 amino acids.

This clone was detected only a few times. The chain has TRBV30 and TRBJ1-6; possible D gene TRBD1, 5 bases. Germline lookup yields CDR1 GTSNPN and CDR2 SVGIG (reference sequence). Trimming removed 4 bases at V and 9 bases at J, with 13 bases between. The CDR3 covers 13 residues. CDR3 sequence reads: CAWTQTGGSPLHF. The CDR3 DNA reads as TGTGCCTGGACTCAAACCGGGGGTTCACCCCTCCACTTT.

The CDR3 coding sequence is TGTGCCAGTAGTATAGCTCTTACTATCCTCACAGATACGCAGTATTTT. Encoded protein: CASSIALTILTDTQYF. The J gene is TRBJ2-3, the V gene TRBV19; D not resolved. CDR3 length: 16 amino acids. Germline lookup yields CDR1 LNHDA and CDR2 SQIVND (reference sequence). V was cut by 1 base and J by 2 bases, with 13 bases left in between.

The chain combines TRBV5-5 with TRBJ2-2; D perhaps matches TRBD2 (6 bases). The CDR3 covers 15 residues. Germline-derived CDR1 and CDR2 are SGHKS and YYEKEE (reference sequence). V lost 1 base and J lost 5, with 12 bases in between. Written as DNA, the CDR3 is TGTGCCAGCAGCTTGTATCTAGCGTTAACCGGGGAGCTGTTTTTT. Its protein product is CASSLYLALTGELFF.

This clone was detected once. The chain's CDR3 is CASSIGQGYEQFF. The CDR3 bases are TGTGCCAGCAGCATCGGACAGGGTTATGAGCAGTTCTTC. V usage is TRBV11-3 and J usage is TRBJ2-1; 8 positions match TRBD1. The CDR3 contains 13 residues. V lost 5 bases to trimming and J lost 8 bases; unmatched junction nucleotides: 5. Germline CDR1 and CDR2: SGHNT and YENEEA.

The chain is built from TRBV24-1 and TRBJ1-1, with 8 bases fitting TRBD1. CDR1 is KGHDR and CDR2 is SFDVKD in the germline V gene. The CDR3 is made up of 15 amino acids. The junction had 12 bases not matched to a gene; V was cut back by 6 bases and J by 7 bases. The CDR3 region is CATSPSDRDLGEAFF. CDR3 nucleotide sequence: TGTGCCACCAGTCCGTCGGACAGGGATTTAGGTGAAGCTTTCTTT.

CDR3 DNA: TGTGCCAGTAGTCAAACCCAGGGGGCGCGAACCGGGGAGCTGTTTTTT. It translates to CASSQTQGARTGELFF. The rearrangement links TRBV19 to TRBJ2-2, with 8 bases identical to TRBD1. V lost 5 bases, J lost 5 bases, and 10 bases stayed unmatched. CDR1 and CDR2 (germline): LNHDA, SQIVND (reference sequence). The CDR3 totals 16 residues.

The chain has TRBV10-3 and TRBJ2-2; possible D gene TRBD2, 6 bases. Germline lookup yields CDR1 ENHRY and CDR2 SYGVKD. Trimming took off 7 bases at V and 6 bases at J, with 15 bases between the two ends. The CDR3 covers 14 residues. The CDR3 DNA reads as TGTGCCATCACTCCGGAGGGGCGCGCCGGGGAGCTGTTTTTT. Protein: CAITPEGRAGELFF.

This chain joins TRBV7-9 and TRBJ1-4, with D possibly matching TRBD1 (5 bases). Germline CDR1 is SEHNR and CDR2 is FQNEAQ (reference sequence). This CDR3 is built from 14 residues. The V and J ends lost 10 bases and 0 bases respectively, with 12 bases between them. CDR3 in amino acids: CATRASATNEKLFF. The CDR3 DNA follows: TGTGCCACCAGGGCCTCTGCAACTAATGAAAAACTGTTTTTT.

This chain uses TRBV18 with TRBJ2-1; 9 bases map to TRBD1. V was clipped by 2 bases and J by 2 bases; unmatched bases: 4. Germline V gene sequence: CDR1 KGHSH, CDR2 LQKENI. This CDR3 contains 16 residues. The CDR3 DNA reads as TGTGCCAGCTCACCATATAGACAGGGGGCCTACAATGAGCAGTTCTTC. Translation: CASSPYRQGAYNEQFF.

The chain joins TRBV4-3 to TRBJ1-4, with 8 positions matching TRBD1. With 4 bases clipped from V and 2 bases from J, the junction kept 6 bases outside the gene matches. The germline V gene encodes CDR1 LGHNA and CDR2 YSLEER. The CDR3 spans 16 residues. The CDR3 DNA sequence: TGCGCCAGCAGCCGAGATACAGGGGGGACTAATGAAAAACTGTTTTTT. It is translated as CASSRDTGGTNEKLFF.

The genes are TRBV7-2 and TRBJ1-5; TRBD1 matches at 9 bases. Trimming at V came to 5 bases and at J to 6 bases, leaving 11 bases not matched to a gene. The CDR3 runs to 16 residues. Looked up from germline, CDR1 is SGHTA and CDR2 is FQGNSA. CDR3 residues: CASSPSRQGGFQPQHF. The CDR3 nucleotides read TGTGCCAGCAGCCCTAGCCGACAGGGGGGTTTTCAGCCCCAGCATTTT.

This chain joins TRBV29-1 and TRBJ1-2, with D perhaps TRBD1 (5 bases). The CDR3 covers 15 residues. V lost 2 bases, J lost 2 bases, and 15 bases lay in between. Per the germline V gene, CDR1 is SQVTM and CDR2 is ANQGSEA. In nucleotides, the CDR3 is TGCAGCGTTGAACCCGGGGGGAAATGGAACTATGGCTACACCTTC. It encodes CSVEPGGKWNYGYTF.

The chain links TRBV30 to TRBJ1-5; 7 nucleotides match TRBD1. Germline V lookup: CDR1 GTSNPN, CDR2 SVGIG (reference sequence). The CDR3 contains 13 residues. V shed 4 bases, J shed 6 bases, and the junction held 6 bases outside the gene matches. The CDR3 DNA reads TGTGCCTGGACCCGACAGGGCCTTCAGCCCCAGCATTTT. Amino acids: CAWTRQGLQPQHF.

J is TRBJ2-6 and V is TRBV5-5; D may be TRBD1 (5 bases). The CDR3 sequence is 17 residues long. The V gene lost 0 bases and the J gene lost 2 bases, with 12 bases spanning the gap. Germline V gives CDR1 SGHKS, CDR2 YYEKEE (reference sequence). The CDR3 nucleotides read TGTGCCAGCAGCTTGGAGGGCAGGGTGGCTGGGGCCAACGTCCTGACTTTC. Its translation is CASSLEGRVAGANVLTF.